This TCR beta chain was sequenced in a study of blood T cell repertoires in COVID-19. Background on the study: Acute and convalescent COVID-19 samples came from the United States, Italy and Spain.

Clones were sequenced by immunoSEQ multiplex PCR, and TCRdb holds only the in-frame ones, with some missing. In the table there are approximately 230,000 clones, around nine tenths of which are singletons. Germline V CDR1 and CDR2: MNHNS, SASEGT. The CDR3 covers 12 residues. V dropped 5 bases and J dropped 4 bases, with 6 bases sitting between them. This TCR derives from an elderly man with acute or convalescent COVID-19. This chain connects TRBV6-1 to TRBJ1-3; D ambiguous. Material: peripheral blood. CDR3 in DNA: TGTGCCAGCAGTCTACAGGGAAACACCATATATTTT. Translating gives CASSLQGNTIYF.